This T cell receptor (beta chain) is drawn from a study of blood T cell repertoires in COVID-19. For the study at large: The United States, Italy and Spain provided the acute and convalescent COVID-19 samples. From T cells, B-cell-depleted T cells, or PBMCs came the material, which was cDNA or gDNA.

Original methodology: Reference gene primer amplification yielded estimated nucleated cell counts. Profiling relied on immunoSEQ multiplex PCR, and the TCRdb table lists in-frame clones only, not all of them. That table furnishes V, J and clone size, whereas the DNA furnished D and trimming. The table shows 200,000 to 250,000 clones, with 85% occurring only once. This clone was detected only a few times. Mismatch with germline at one junction end may stem from a read error. Source material: peripheral blood. The clonotype originates from a woman aged 55-70 years with active or convalescent COVID-19.

CDR3: CASSSSNEQFF. The CDR3 region has the DNA TGCGCCAGCAGCTCCTCCAATGAGCAGTTCTTC. V is TRBV5-1 and J is TRBJ2-1; D not resolved. The CDR3 totals 11 residues. The germline V gene encodes CDR1 SGHRS and CDR2 YFSETQ.